Each of the 26 T cell receptor beta chains below was sequenced from the same sample in a study of regulatory T cells in long-lasting Graves disease. Arm-PCR of CDR3 regions and iRepertoire HTBI primers were used to build TCR beta libraries. MiXCR was run by TCRdb on the multiplex PCR reads, yielding one entry per CDR3 protein. This sample carries roughly 350,000 distinct CDR3 sequences, around 17% of them seen once, and the ten largest clones take about 32%. Time point meaning: newly diagnosed GD, antithyroid drugs for less than 3 months. PBMCs were the source of the RNA used for TCR sequencing. The sample was also linked to a second study, of T cells in Graves' hyperthyroidism and ophthalmopathy.

The source was peripheral blood mononuclear cells (PBMCs), collected at new diagnosis, from a patient treated with antithyroid drugs. These receptors were taken from a man aged 35-49 years with Graves disease.

This clonotype was recorded many times. This chain uses TRBV3-1 with TRBJ1-5; 8 positions match TRBD1. Per germline, CDR1 LGHDT and CDR2 YNNKEL (reference sequence). V was pared by 5 bases and J by 1 base, with 10 bases of the junction left unmatched. The CDR3 runs 17 residues. This CDR3 reads CASSDRQGKGSNQPQHF. Here the CDR3 DNA reads TGTGCCAGCAGCGACCGACAGGGGAAGGGAAGCAATCAGCCCCAGCATTTT.

This chain uses TRBV9 with TRBJ1-4; D is ambiguous. The CDR3 extends over 15 amino acids. V lost 0 bases and J lost 8, with 14 bases in between. The germline V gene encodes CDR1 SGDLS and CDR2 YYNGEE. In DNA form, the CDR3 reads TGTGCCAGCAGCGTAGGGTCGGATCAAGGGGAAAAACTGTTTTTT. It is translated as CASSVGSDQGEKLFF.

The rearrangement links TRBV3-1 to TRBJ2-7; 12 nucleotides match TRBD2. The trim removed 0 bases at V and 3 bases at J, leaving 9 bases unmatched. The CDR3 is 18 residues long. Looked up from germline, CDR1 is LGHDT and CDR2 is YNNKEL (reference sequence). Written as DNA, the CDR3 is TGTGCCAGCAGCCAAGATAGGAGGACTAGCGGGGTCTTCTACGAGCAGTACTTC. Translation: CASSQDRRTSGVFYEQYF.

This clonotype has ten or more counts. The chain has TRBV2 and TRBJ2-4; no reliable D call. The germline CDR1 and CDR2 sequences are SNHLY and FYNNEI. Trimming stripped 3 bases from V and 3 bases from J, with 12 bases between. The CDR3 covers 15 residues. The CDR3 DNA reads TGTGCCAGCAGTGATAGGCAGATAGGCAAAAACATTCAGTACTTC. It is translated as CASSDRQIGKNIQYF.

This clonotype was recorded many times. This chain links TRBV29-1 with TRBJ2-3; D possibly corresponds to TRBD2 (6 bases). Germline lookup yields CDR1 SQVTM and CDR2 ANQGSEA. The CDR3 is 15 amino acids. Trimming shortened V by 5 bases and J by 4 bases, and 19 bases separated the two germline ends. CDR3 protein: CSVLGGQGLADTQYF. DNA of the CDR3: TGCAGCGTTCTTGGAGGGCAGGGTTTGGCAGATACGCAGTATTTT.

The V and J genes are TRBV6-1 and TRBJ2-1; D perhaps matches TRBD1 (6 bases). Trimming took off 7 bases at V and 2 bases at J, with 15 bases between the two ends. Germline assignment: CDR1 MNHNS and CDR2 SASEGT. The CDR3 sequence is 15 residues long. CDR3 DNA: TGTGCCAGCAACGCCTGGGGGCAAGCCTACAATGAGCAGTTCTTC. Its protein is CASNAWGQAYNEQFF.

The V and J genes are TRBV30 and TRBJ1-3; D unclear. The V gene's germline CDR1 is GTSNPN and CDR2 SVGIG (reference sequence). The germline V and J ends were trimmed by 0 bases and 4 bases, with 7 bases remaining between them. There are 13 residues in the CDR3. The CDR3: CAWSVGFGNTIYF. CDR3 bases: TGTGCCTGGAGTGTAGGTTTCGGAAACACCATATATTTT. Complete variable domain (other parts from reference TRBV30 and TRBJ1-3): SQTIHQWPATLVQPVGSPLSLECTVEGTSNPNLYWYRQAAGRGLQLLFYSVGIGQISSEVPQNLSASRPQDRQFILSSKKLLLSDSGFYLCAWSVGFGNTIYFGEGSWLTVV.

This clonotype was seen many times. The CDR3 nucleotides read TGCAGTGCTAGAGATAATCGGGGCCGGGGCCTTCTATACGAGCAGTACTTC. The encoded protein is CSARDNRGRGLLYEQYF. The rearrangement joins TRBV20-1 to TRBJ2-7; D may be TRBD1 or TRBD2 (5 bases each). V shed 0 bases and J shed 4 bases, with 22 bases lying between them. Germline V CDR1 and CDR2: DFQATT, SNEGSKA (reference sequence). CDR3 length: 17 residues.

In this sample, this clonotype turned up many times. The chain links TRBV27 to TRBJ1-5, with D unclear. V gave up 4 bases and J gave up 0 bases, with 4 bases separating them. The CDR3 is 13 residues long. The V gene's germline CDR1 is MNHEY and CDR2 SMNVEV (reference sequence). The CDR3 protein is CASSSYSNQPQHF. CDR3 nucleotides: TGTGCCAGCAGTTCCTATAGCAATCAGCCCCAGCATTTT.

The chain employs TRBV11-2 and TRBJ2-7, with D tentatively TRBD2 (6 bases). The ends were cut back, 4 bases at V and 0 bases at J, with 16 bases in the middle. The CDR3 has 16 amino acids. CDR1 SGHAT and CDR2 FQNNGV come from the germline V gene. The CDR3, as DNA: TGTGCCAGCAGCTCTCTTGGCGGGATGAGCTCCTACGAGCAGTACTTC. It yields the protein CASSSLGGMSSYEQYF.

J is TRBJ2-5 and V is TRBV9; a possible D gene is TRBD1 (5 bases). There are 14 residues in the CDR3. CDR1 and CDR2 (germline): SGDLS, YYNGEE. V was clipped by 4 bases and J by 2 bases, with 12 bases between them. The CDR3 nucleotides are TGTGCCAGCAGCTCCCCGACAGCTCAAGAGACCCAGTACTTC. Amino acids: CASSSPTAQETQYF.

This clonotype occurred many times. The CDR3: CASTLGGARLQHF. The CDR3, as DNA: TGTGCCAGCACCCTGGGGGGGGCACGACTCCAGCATTTT. The chain is built from TRBV28 and TRBJ1-5; D possibly corresponds to TRBD1 (6 bases). With 7 bases removed from V and 12 bases from J, the gap between germline ends came to 19 bases. CDR3 length equals 13 residues. Germline CDR1 MDHEN, CDR2 SYDVKM.

Worth noting for this clonotype: This may arise from a read error, as a much more abundant clone is one base away. This sequence joins TRBV3-1 and TRBJ2-5, with D possibly matching TRBD1 (6 bases). The CDR3 is 12 amino acids. With 4 bases removed from V and 9 bases from J, the gap between germline ends came to 12 bases. Germline V gene lookup returns CDR1 LGHDT and CDR2 YNNKEL (reference sequence). The CDR3 here is CASSRVEGAQYF. The CDR3 nucleotides are TGTGCCAGCAGCCGGGTCGAGGGGGCCCAGTACTTC.

This clonotype was observed a handful of times. V is TRBV18 and J is TRBJ2-2, with no clear D. This CDR3 contains 15 residues. From germline, CDR1 is KGHSH and CDR2 LQKENI. Trimming shortened V by 2 bases and J by 0 bases, and 7 bases separated the two germline ends. In nucleotides, the CDR3 is TGTGCCAGCTCACCAGGACGGTCGAACACCGGGGAGCTGTTTTTT. Its protein is CASSPGRSNTGELFF.

V gene TRBV4-1 combines with J gene TRBJ2-1; 14 bases map to TRBD2. With V trimmed by 2 bases and J by 6 bases, 18 bases remained unmatched. CDR1 MGHRA and CDR2 YSYEKL come from the germline V gene. This CDR3 is 21 amino acids long. CDR3 amino acids: CASSQPRLLTSGGAAGNEQFF. CDR3 nucleotide sequence: TGCGCCAGCAGCCAACCCCGGTTACTGACTAGCGGGGGGGCTGCGGGCAATGAGCAGTTCTTC.

The rearrangement links TRBV7-8 to TRBJ2-2; 7 bases align to TRBD2. Germline CDR1 SGHVS, CDR2 FQNEAQ. The V gene end was trimmed by 2 bases and the J gene end by 5 bases; junction bases not matched to a gene: 11. The CDR3 totals 17 residues. CDR3 amino acids: CASSLPAGTGTTGELFF. DNA for the CDR3: TGTGCCAGCAGCTTACCAGCGGGGACCGGAACAACCGGGGAGCTGTTTTTT. The entire variable domain, with the rest obtained from reference TRBV7-8 and TRBJ2-2, is as follows: GAGVSQSPRYKVAKRGQDVALRCDPISGHVSLFWYQQALGQGPEFLTYFQNEAQLDKSGLPSDRFFAERPEGSVSTLKIQRTQQEDSAVYLCASSLPAGTGTTGELFFGEGSRLTVL.

This clonotype was counted ten times or more. V usage is TRBV3-1 and J usage is TRBJ2-1, with TRBD1 matching over 9 bases. CDR3 length: 17 residues. Germline assignment: CDR1 LGHDT and CDR2 YNNKEL (reference sequence). After removal of 1 base from V and 0 bases from J, the junction contained 4 bases not matched to a gene. This CDR3 is CASSQGLTGGSYNEQFF. The CDR3 DNA reads as TGTGCCAGCAGCCAAGGACTGACAGGGGGCTCCTACAATGAGCAGTTCTTC.

This clonotype was seen more than once but under ten times. The chain recombines TRBV6-1 with TRBJ2-2, with 7 bases lining up with TRBD2. Trimming removed 8 bases from V and 10 bases from J; junction bases left unmatched: 4. Germline values: CDR1 MNHNS, CDR2 SASEGT. The CDR3 runs to 11 residues. As DNA, the CDR3 is TGTGCCAGCCCTGGGGGGGAGGAGCTGTTTTTT. Its protein product is CASPGGEELFF.

This chain links TRBV9 with TRBJ2-2; 8 nucleotides line up with TRBD2. Germline CDR1 is SGDLS and CDR2 is YYNGEE. The J segment lost 3 bases and the V segment lost 0 bases, leaving 4 bases of the junction unmatched. CDR3 length equals 16 residues. CDR3 region: CASSVGGTRHTGELFF. DNA for the CDR3: TGTGCCAGCAGCGTAGGCGGGACTAGGCACACCGGGGAGCTGTTTTTT.

This clonotype was found many times. The rearrangement links TRBV20-1 to TRBJ1-5; no clear D gene. Looked up from germline, CDR1 is DFQATT and CDR2 is SNEGSKA (reference sequence). Deletions cut 0 bases from V and 4 bases from J, with 13 bases between. The CDR3 length is 15 residues. In nucleotides, the CDR3 is TGCAGTGCTAGAGATGCCGGGGTTTTGAATCAGCCCCAGCATTTT. Translation: CSARDAGVLNQPQHF.

The table lists this clonotype with many counts. This chain connects TRBV5-4 to TRBJ2-5; D unresolved. V lost 4 bases and J lost 0, with 13 bases in between. From germline, CDR1 is SGHNT and CDR2 YYREEE (reference sequence). The CDR3 is 15 residues long. The CDR3 DNA reads as TGTGCCAGCAGCCCAAACTGGGCGCACCAAGAGACCCAGTACTTC. Translated: CASSPNWAHQETQYF. The complete variable domain, with remaining parts taken from reference TRBV5-4 and TRBJ2-5, reads ETGVTQSPTHLIKTRGQQVTLRCSSQSGHNTVSWYQQALGQGPQFIFQYYREEENGRGNFPPRFSGLQFPNYSSELNVNALELDDSALYLCASSPNWAHQETQYFGPGTRLLVL.

This clonotype was observed at least ten times. This chain links TRBV7-9 with TRBJ2-3; 10 bases agree with TRBD2. V lost 6 bases, J lost 6 bases, and 12 bases stayed unmatched. Germline V gene data show CDR1 as SEHNR and CDR2 as FQNEAQ (reference sequence). This CDR3 region has 16 residues. The CDR3 DNA sequence: TGTGCCAGCAGTTTCTATATAGCGGGGGGCCGGGATACGCAGTATTTT. Translation: CASSFYIAGGRDTQYF.

This clonotype showed up just a few times. The chain combines TRBV11-3 with TRBJ2-5; 7 bases map to TRBD1. Unmatched junction bases numbered 8, after V lost 8 bases and J lost 5 bases. The germline gives CDR1 SGHNT, CDR2 YENEEA. This CDR3 is built from 13 residues. The DNA of the CDR3 is TGTGCCAGCGGAACAGGGGCTTGGGAGACCCAGTACTTC. This sequence encodes CASGTGAWETQYF.

This chain links TRBV10-2 with TRBJ1-2; no clear D gene. CDR3 length: 11 amino acids. Germline V gene sequence: CDR1 WSHSY, CDR2 SAAADI. V was cut by 10 bases and J by 1 base, with 7 bases left in between. The CDR3 DNA reads as TGCGCCACTGGGCGTAACTATGGCTACACCTTC. It is translated as CATGRNYGYTF.

This clonotype was picked up many times. The chain employs TRBV2 and TRBJ2-7; TRBD2 agrees at 13 bases. V shed 6 bases, J shed 6 bases, and the junction held 8 bases outside the gene matches. This CDR3 comprises 15 residues. Germline values: CDR1 SNHLY, CDR2 FYNNEI. This CDR3 reads CASRPRTSGSSEQYF. The CDR3 DNA reads TGTGCCAGCAGACCTCGGACTAGCGGGAGCTCCGAGCAGTACTTC.

This clonotype has a handful of counts. The chain employs TRBV7-9 and TRBJ1-5, with D perhaps matching TRBD1 (6 bases). CDR1 SEHNR and CDR2 FQNEAQ come from the germline V gene (reference sequence). V was clipped by 8 bases and J by 12 bases, with 17 bases between them. CDR3 length equals 12 residues. The CDR3 loop is CASGPLGAVQHF. The CDR3 bases are TGTGCCAGCGGCCCTTTGGGGGCGGTCCAGCATTTT.